The 18 T cell receptor beta chains below all came from one sample that was sequenced in a study of OX40 agonist ivuxolimab in advanced cancers. Sequenced by immunoSEQ multiplex PCR; TCRdb stores in-frame clones only, minus some. The sample records just over 14,000 clones, roughly 77% being singletons. The specimen comprised CD4+ or CD8+ T cells sorted from blood, sampled in a trial of the OX40 agonist ivuxolimab. Receptor source: an adult with an advanced solid tumor such as melanoma, head and neck, liver or kidney cancer.

The J gene is TRBJ2-7, the V gene TRBV7-9; D remains unclear. In germline, CDR1 is SEHNR, CDR2 FQNEAQ (reference sequence). V dropped 1 base and J dropped 0 bases, with 16 bases sitting between them. The CDR3 totals 17 residues. The CDR3 sequence is CASSLDSVTAISYEQYF. CDR3 in DNA: TGTGCCAGCAGCTTAGATTCGGTTACAGCGATCTCCTACGAGCAGTACTTC.

The chain employs TRBV4-1 and TRBJ2-5; 9 positions match TRBD2. J was trimmed by 3 bases and V by 4 bases; bases with no gene match: 12. The V gene's germline CDR1 is MGHRA and CDR2 YSYEKL. The CDR3 loop spans 17 amino acids. CDR3 sequence: CASSPGGSGSPKETQYF. Written as DNA, the CDR3 is TGCGCCAGCAGCCCCGGTGGTAGCGGGAGTCCTAAAGAGACCCAGTACTTC.

By frequency in the sample, this clone is medium-sized (0.01 to 0.1%). This chain connects TRBV6-6 to TRBJ2-1, with unresolved D. The CDR3 sequence is 12 residues long. CDR1 and CDR2 from the germline V gene are MNHNY and SVGAGI (reference sequence). V dropped 4 bases and J dropped 5 bases, with 6 bases sitting between them. This CDR3 is CASSFRNNEQFF. The CDR3 bases are TGTGCCAGCAGTTTCCGAAACAATGAGCAGTTCTTC.

The chain employs TRBV2 and TRBJ1-2; 9 nucleotides line up with TRBD1. Looked up from germline, CDR1 is SNHLY and CDR2 is FYNNEI. The length of the CDR3 is 13 residues. V was clipped by 0 bases and J by 10 bases; unmatched bases: 3. The CDR3 nucleotides read TGTGCCAGCAGTGAAGCGTGGACAGGGGACTACACCTTC. Amino acids: CASSEAWTGDYTF.

The chain combines TRBV9 with TRBJ2-7; no clear D. Germline V gene lookup returns CDR1 SGDLS and CDR2 YYNGEE. V was shortened by 3 bases and J by 0 bases, with 10 bases between the two germline ends. The CDR3 extends over 14 amino acids. The CDR3 protein is CASSEGGNSYEQYF. CDR3 nucleotides: TGTGCCAGCAGCGAAGGTGGCAACTCCTACGAGCAGTACTTC.

This clone occurred once. V gene TRBV21-1 combines with J gene TRBJ1-3; TRBD1 is taken as the D call from the table, unchecked against the DNA. TRBV21-1 constitutes a pseudogene. The CDR3 runs 15 residues. The CDR3 protein is CASSQEGGTGNTIYF. For the CDR3, the DNA is TGTGCCAGCAGCCAAGAAGGGGGCACTGGAAACACCATATATTTT.

The V call is TRBV7-2, the J call TRBJ1-2, with 7 bases matching TRBD1. The germline V gene has CDR1 SGHTA and CDR2 FQGNSA. The CDR3 spans 14 residues. The trim removed 6 bases at V and 4 bases at J, leaving 8 bases unmatched. The CDR3 region has the DNA TGTGCCAGCAGTCAGACAGGGAGTCTCTATGGCTACACCTTC. Translating it yields CASSQTGSLYGYTF.

V usage is TRBV10-2 and J usage is TRBJ1-2; D unclear. CDR1 WSHSY and CDR2 SAAADI come from the germline V gene. With 4 bases removed from V and 2 bases from J, the gap between germline ends came to 11 bases. The CDR3 sequence is 14 residues long. CDR3 DNA: TGCGCCAGCAGTGGGGCGGCATCGAACTATGGCTACACCTTC. Translated, it gives CASSGAASNYGYTF.

The V and J genes are TRBV30 and TRBJ2-2; 8 bases map to TRBD1. The junction had 5 bases not matched to a gene; V was cut back by 3 bases and J by 5 bases. The CDR3 covers 14 residues. In germline, CDR1 is GTSNPN, CDR2 SVGIG (reference sequence). Here the CDR3 reads CAWSPGQDTGELFF. As DNA, the CDR3 is TGTGCCTGGAGCCCGGGACAGGATACCGGGGAGCTGTTTTTT.

The CDR3 is CASSSRGTNTGELFF. The CDR3 DNA reads as TGTGCCAGCAGCAGCCGGGGGACGAACACCGGGGAGCTGTTTTTT. The rearrangement uses TRBV5-8 and TRBJ2-2; a weak D match, TRBD2 (6 bases). V was clipped by 4 bases and J by 0 bases, with 10 bases between them. This CDR3 has 15 residues. Germline assignment: CDR1 SGHTS and CDR2 YDEGEE.

V is TRBV5-6 and J is TRBJ2-1; 12 nucleotides agree with TRBD2. The germline V gene has CDR1 SGHDT and CDR2 YYEEEE. This CDR3 is built from 17 residues. Trimming at V came to 0 bases and at J to 2 bases, leaving 3 bases not matched to a gene. The CDR3: CASSLGTSGNPYNEQFF. The CDR3 region has the DNA TGTGCCAGCAGCTTGGGGACTAGCGGGAACCCCTACAATGAGCAGTTCTTC.

This chain connects TRBV4-2 to TRBJ2-3; 8 bases are shared with TRBD2. The J segment lost 5 bases and the V segment lost 0 bases, leaving 10 bases of the junction unmatched. Germline values: CDR1 LGHNA, CDR2 YNFKEQ. The CDR3 is made up of 17 amino acids. The CDR3 DNA follows: TGTGCCAGCAGCCAAGATATCAGCGGGAGCCTCGTAGATACGCAGTATTTT. Amino acid sequence: CASSQDISGSLVDTQYF.

The chain employs TRBV27 and TRBJ2-7; 7 bases agree with TRBD1. The CDR3 is made up of 12 amino acids. Germline V gene sequence: CDR1 MNHEY, CDR2 SMNVEV (reference sequence). The trim removed 6 bases at V and 6 bases at J, leaving 5 bases unmatched. The CDR3 bases are TGTGCCAGCAGCGACAGGGCTAGCGAGCAGTACTTC. This gives the protein CASSDRASEQYF.

CDR3 bases: TGTGCCAGCAGTTTATCGCCCACCCAAGAGACCCAGTACTTC. Encoded protein: CASSLSPTQETQYF. J is TRBJ2-5 and V is TRBV27; unclear D gene. V was trimmed by 0 bases and J by 1 base, leaving 6 bases between them. The CDR3 sequence is 14 residues long. Germline lookup yields CDR1 MNHEY and CDR2 SMNVEV (reference sequence).

The sample holds a few counts of this clone. V and J are TRBV29-1 and TRBJ2-6, with 7 positions matching TRBD1. The length of the CDR3 is 14 residues. With V trimmed by 7 bases and J by 2 bases, 5 bases remained unmatched. The germline V gene encodes CDR1 SQVTM and CDR2 ANQGSEA. The CDR3: CSATTGTGANVLTF. DNA of the CDR3: TGCAGCGCCACGACAGGGACTGGGGCCAACGTCCTGACTTTC. Using reference TRBV29-1 and TRBJ2-6 for the parts outside the CDR3, the full variable domain is SAVISQKPSRDICQRGTSLTIQCQVDSQVTMMFWYRQQPGQSLTLIATANQGSEATYESGFVIDKFPISRPNLTFSTLTVSNMSPEDSSIYLCSATTGTGANVLTFGAGSRLTVL.

This sequence joins TRBV11-2 and TRBJ2-2; 8 nucleotides line up with TRBD1. Germline CDR1 reads SGHAT; CDR2 reads FQNNGV. The CDR3 is 18 residues long. J gave up 1 base and V 3 bases, and 10 bases lay outside the gene matches. The CDR3 loop reads CASSFRDRTWENTGELFF. For the CDR3, the DNA is TGTGCCAGCAGCTTCCGGGACAGGACCTGGGAGAACACCGGGGAGCTGTTTTTT.

This clone was counted a few times. V and J are TRBV19 and TRBJ1-2; D possibly corresponds to TRBD1 (5 bases). Trimming removed 6 bases from V and 5 bases from J, with 13 bases in between. Germline V gives CDR1 LNHDA, CDR2 SQIVND (reference sequence). The CDR3 extends over 13 amino acids. This CDR3 is CASSLTVSYGYTF. In DNA, the CDR3 is TGTGCCAGTAGCTTGACAGTTAGTTATGGCTACACCTTC.

The chain employs TRBV7-6 and TRBJ2-7, with 9 bases aligning to TRBD1. The V and J ends lost 4 bases and 3 bases, in that order; junction bases with no gene match: 4. This CDR3 is built from 14 residues. CDR1 and CDR2 (germline): SGHVS, FNYEAQ. The CDR3 DNA sequence: TGTGCCAGCAGCTCGGACAGGGGTGTCTACGAGCAGTACTTC. Protein: CASSSDRGVYEQYF.